This T cell receptor (beta chain) was observed in a study of blood T cells in healthy people across ages. The CDR3 runs to 17 residues. V was trimmed by 0 bases and J by 0 bases, leaving 12 bases between them. CDR1 and CDR2 from the germline V gene are MNHEY and SMNVEV (reference sequence). This clonotype was seen a handful of times. Next came a second PCR, run for about 7 to 12 cycles, which used a sample-barcoded 5' primer along with a J-beta primer mix. Each CDR3 protein is one row after TCRdb ran MiXCR on the 5' RACE reads. In the table there are roughly 2 million distinct CDR3 sequences, about 50% of which are singletons.

The origin of this receptor is a woman aged 35 to 49 in good health. Specimen: blood. The rearrangement uses TRBV27 and TRBJ2-4; D not certain. CDR3 sequence reads: CASSLSSEVLAKNIQYF. The CDR3, as DNA: TGTGCCAGCAGTTTATCTTCCGAAGTTCTAGCCAAAAACATTCAGTACTTC.